The 13 T cell receptor beta chains listed next were all sequenced from one sample in a study of T cell responses to AZD1222 COVID-19 vaccine. Assay: immunoSEQ multiplex PCR; the TCRdb copy retains only in-frame clones and omits some. The top ten hold 1.3% of the sample, which has 180,000 or so clones, 92% seen once. Source: peripheral blood, taken 28 days after the second AZD1222 dose. The receptors originated from an adult who received the AZD1222 COVID-19 vaccine.

J is TRBJ1-5 and V is TRBV19; TRBD1 matches at 9 bases. The CDR3 extends over 15 amino acids. Germline lookup yields CDR1 LNHDA and CDR2 SQIVND (reference sequence). V gave up 7 bases and J gave up 5 bases; unmatched junction bases: 9. The CDR3, as DNA: TGTGCCAGTATGGCGGGACAGGGAGGATATCAGCCCCAGCATTTT. Translation gives CASMAGQGGYQPQHF.

For the CDR3, the DNA is TGTGCCAGCAGTGACGACTGGCGCTACAATGAGCAGTTCTTC. This gives the protein CASSDDWRYNEQFF. This chain joins TRBV25-1 and TRBJ2-1, with unresolved D. Trimming pared 3 bases from V and 3 bases from J, leaving 9 bases between. The CDR3 covers 14 residues. Germline V gene lookup returns CDR1 MGHDK and CDR2 SYGVNS.

The J gene is TRBJ2-7, the V gene TRBV5-4; 7 bases map to TRBD1. CDR1 and CDR2 from the germline V gene are SGHNT and YYREEE (reference sequence). There are 14 residues in the CDR3. With V trimmed by 4 bases and J by 3 bases, 7 bases remained unmatched. Here the CDR3 reads CASSRDSSLYEQYF. The CDR3 DNA reads TGTGCCAGCAGCCGGGACAGCAGTCTCTACGAGCAGTACTTC.

J is TRBJ1-1 and V is TRBV19; D is unclear. Per germline, CDR1 LNHDA and CDR2 SQIVND (reference sequence). There are 14 residues in the CDR3. V lost 1 base and J 0 bases, leaving 6 bases between the germline ends. The CDR3 DNA reads as TGTGCCAGTAGTATAGTGCGTATGAACACTGAAGCTTTCTTT. Protein product: CASSIVRMNTEAFF.

Regarding this clone: Germline is not matched at one junction end, which may reflect a read error. The chain has TRBV7-7 and TRBJ2-2; D not certain. Germline V CDR1 and CDR2: SSHAT, FNYEAQ (reference sequence). This CDR3 region has 13 residues. The CDR3 protein is CASSHDFTGELFF. CDR3 bases: TGTGCTAGCAGTCATGATTTCACCGGGGAGCTGTTTTTT. Drawing the rest from reference TRBV7-7 and TRBJ2-2, the complete variable domain is GAGVSQSPRYKVTKRGQDVTLRCDPISSHATLYWYQQALGQGPEFLTYFNYEAQPDKSGLPSDRFSAERPEGSISTLTIQRTEQRDSAMYRCASSHDFTGELFFGEGSRLTVL.

This rearrangement joins TRBV27 to TRBJ1-1, with 8 bases lining up with TRBD1. Per the germline V gene, CDR1 is MNHEY and CDR2 is SMNVEV (reference sequence). V gave up 2 bases and J gave up 6 bases; unmatched junction bases: 11. The CDR3 runs to 16 residues. The CDR3 loop is CASSLVRSRGLPEAFF. CDR3 DNA sequence: TGTGCCAGCAGTTTAGTCCGCAGCAGGGGGCTTCCTGAAGCTTTCTTT.

CDR3: CAWTPQGADKYGYTF. The CDR3 coding sequence is TGTGCCTGGACCCCCCAGGGGGCTGATAAGTATGGCTACACCTTC. The V gene is TRBV30, the J gene TRBJ1-2; 8 nucleotides agree with TRBD1. CDR1 is GTSNPN, CDR2 SVGIG, per germline (reference sequence). J gave up 5 bases and V 4 bases, and 12 bases lay outside the gene matches. The CDR3 runs 15 residues.

CDR3 nucleotide sequence: TGCGCCAGCAGCTTCGGACAGGGTGAAAAACTGTTTTTT. It translates to CASSFGQGEKLFF. The gene calls are TRBV5-1 and TRBJ1-4; 8 bases align to TRBD1. The germline V gene encodes CDR1 SGHRS and CDR2 YFSETQ. Trimming at V came to 2 bases and at J to 7 bases, leaving 1 base not matched to a gene. The CDR3 runs to 13 residues.

V gene TRBV5-8 combines with J gene TRBJ2-7; D assignment may be TRBD1 or TRBD2 (6 bases each). Germline CDR1 SGHTS, CDR2 YDEGEE. The CDR3 length is 14 residues. The V end lost 9 bases, the J end lost 2 bases, and 18 bases lay between the germline ends. The CDR3 sequence is CATAPRGLPYEQYF. Written as DNA, the CDR3 is TGTGCCACCGCCCCTCGGGGGCTACCCTACGAGCAGTACTTC. Based on the CDR3 plus reference TRBV5-8 and TRBJ2-7, the full variable domain is EAGVTQSPTHLIKTRGQQATLRCSPISGHTSVYWYQQALGLGLQFLLWYDEGEERNRGNFPPRFSGRQFPNYSSELNVNALELEDSALYLCATAPRGLPYEQYFGPGTRLTVT.

The chain has TRBV2 and TRBJ1-6, with TRBD1 matching over 11 bases. Per germline, CDR1 SNHLY and CDR2 FYNNEI. V lost 6 bases, J lost 10 bases, and 5 bases stayed unmatched. The CDR3 consists of 14 residues. The CDR3 nucleotides read TGTGCCAGCAGCTCCGGGACAGGGGGGTCACCCCTCCACTTT. Amino acids: CASSSGTGGSPLHF.

The sample holds one count of this clone. The chain carries TRBV5-4 and TRBJ2-1, with D perhaps TRBD1 or TRBD2 (5 bases each). V was shortened by 1 base and J by 2 bases, with 13 bases between the two germline ends. The CDR3 is 16 amino acids. The germline gives CDR1 SGHNT, CDR2 YYREEE (reference sequence). CDR3 loop: CASSLPDGAAYNEQFF. CDR3 in DNA: TGTGCCAGCAGCTTGCCAGACGGGGCCGCCTACAATGAGCAGTTCTTC.

The rearrangement links TRBV5-1 to TRBJ2-7; 7 positions match TRBD1. The CDR3 extends over 14 amino acids. The J segment lost 2 bases and the V segment lost 0 bases, leaving 2 bases of the junction unmatched. Germline-derived CDR1 and CDR2 are SGHRS and YFSETQ. The CDR3 DNA sequence: TGCGCCAGCAGCTTGGGGACAGGCCCCTACGAGCAGTACTTC. Its protein is CASSLGTGPYEQYF.

The chain joins TRBV27 to TRBJ1-5; 10 bases line up with TRBD1. CDR1 and CDR2 (germline): MNHEY, SMNVEV (reference sequence). The CDR3 is 16 amino acids. Trimming cost V 3 bases and J 7 bases; bases outside gene matches: 9. The CDR3 region is CASSLRGTGVEQPQHF. The CDR3 region has the DNA TGTGCCAGCAGTTTGAGGGGGACAGGGGTAGAGCAGCCCCAGCATTTT.